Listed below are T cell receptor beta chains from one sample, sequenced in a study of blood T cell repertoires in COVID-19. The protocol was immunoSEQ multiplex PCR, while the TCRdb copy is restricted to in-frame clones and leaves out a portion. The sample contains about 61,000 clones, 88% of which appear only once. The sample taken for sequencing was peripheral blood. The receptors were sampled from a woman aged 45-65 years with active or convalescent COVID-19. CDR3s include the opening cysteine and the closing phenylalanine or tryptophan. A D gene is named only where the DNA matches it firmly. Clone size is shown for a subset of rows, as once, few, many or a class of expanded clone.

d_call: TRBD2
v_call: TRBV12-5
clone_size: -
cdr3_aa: CASGLPWTSGNEQFF

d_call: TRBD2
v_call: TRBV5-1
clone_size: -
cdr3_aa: CASRGLAGSNTGELFF

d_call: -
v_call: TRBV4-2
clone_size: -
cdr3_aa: CASSQDRLVSSYNEQFF

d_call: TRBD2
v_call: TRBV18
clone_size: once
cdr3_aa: CASSPGNSGVRNTQYF

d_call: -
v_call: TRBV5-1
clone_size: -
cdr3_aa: CASSADLLYNEQFF

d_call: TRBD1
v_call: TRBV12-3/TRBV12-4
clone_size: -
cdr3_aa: CASSPDRGYGYTF

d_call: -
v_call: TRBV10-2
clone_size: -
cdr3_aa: CASTGYGNQPQHF

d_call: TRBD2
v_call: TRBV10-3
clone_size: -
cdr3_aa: CTISKGREGNEQFF

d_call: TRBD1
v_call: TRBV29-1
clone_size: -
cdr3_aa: CSGDRGSNYGYTF

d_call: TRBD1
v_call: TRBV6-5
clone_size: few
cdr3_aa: CASTQTGGGSPLHF

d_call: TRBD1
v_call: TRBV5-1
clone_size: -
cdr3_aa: CASSLARTGGTGELFF

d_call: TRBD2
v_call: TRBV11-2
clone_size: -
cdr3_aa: CASSPNPGIGGDEQYF

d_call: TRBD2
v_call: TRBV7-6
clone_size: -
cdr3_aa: CASSQGLADEQFF

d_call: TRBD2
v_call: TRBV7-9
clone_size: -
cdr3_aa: CASSSGLAGTHEQYF

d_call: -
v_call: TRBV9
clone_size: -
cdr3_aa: CASSARDTGELFF

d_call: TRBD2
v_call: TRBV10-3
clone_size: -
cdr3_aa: CAISESASGSSYNEQFF

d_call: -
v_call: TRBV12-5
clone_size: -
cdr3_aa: CATGWTGELFF

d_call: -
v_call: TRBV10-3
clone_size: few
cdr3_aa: CAISESSANYGYTF

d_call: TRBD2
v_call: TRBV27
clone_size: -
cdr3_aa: CASSFTGLDPPEQYF

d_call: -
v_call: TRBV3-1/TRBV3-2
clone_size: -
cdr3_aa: CASSQAGGYEQYF

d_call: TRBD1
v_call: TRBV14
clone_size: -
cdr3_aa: CASSQGSPGTGGAREQFF

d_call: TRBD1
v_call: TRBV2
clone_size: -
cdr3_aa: CASRSGGAATGELFF

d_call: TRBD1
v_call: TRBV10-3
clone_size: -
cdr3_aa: CAISIGQGDTGELFF

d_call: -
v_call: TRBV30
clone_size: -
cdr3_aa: CAWMYRMNTEAFF

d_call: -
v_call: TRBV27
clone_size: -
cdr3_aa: CASISSSYNEQFF

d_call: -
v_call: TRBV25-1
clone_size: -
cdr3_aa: CASSGAPVHEQYF

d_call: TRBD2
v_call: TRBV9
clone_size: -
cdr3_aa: CASSEGLAGQETQYF

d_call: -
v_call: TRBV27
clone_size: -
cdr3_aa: CASRWISGEQYF

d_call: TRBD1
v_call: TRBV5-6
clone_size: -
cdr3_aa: CASSLEGTGGTYGYTF

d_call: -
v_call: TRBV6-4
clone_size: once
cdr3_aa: CASSQTSFPSGANVLTF

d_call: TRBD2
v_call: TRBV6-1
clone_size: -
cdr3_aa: CASSEGGRMNNEQFF

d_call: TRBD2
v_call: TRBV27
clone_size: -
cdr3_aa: CASSPSRGGRGSYEQYF

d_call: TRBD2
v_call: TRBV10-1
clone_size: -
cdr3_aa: CASSDPSGSTDTQYF

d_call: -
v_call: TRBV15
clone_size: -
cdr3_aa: CATSRDSIRETQYF

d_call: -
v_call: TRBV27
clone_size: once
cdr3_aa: CASNQGRSNTEAFF

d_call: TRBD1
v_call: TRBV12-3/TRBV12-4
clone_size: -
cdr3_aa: CASSLDRVRGYTF

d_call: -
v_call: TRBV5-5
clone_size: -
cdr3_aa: CASSGSSYEQYF

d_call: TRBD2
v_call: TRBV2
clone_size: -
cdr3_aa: CASSEFGGAAYEQYF

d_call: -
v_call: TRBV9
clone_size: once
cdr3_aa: CASSVTGQFINEQFF

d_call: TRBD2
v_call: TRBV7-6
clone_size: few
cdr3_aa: CASSAYSGSTNNEQFF

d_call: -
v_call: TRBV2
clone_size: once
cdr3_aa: CASSEGQHNQPQHF

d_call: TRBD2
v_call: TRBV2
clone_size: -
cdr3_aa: CASSEGLAGARRFF

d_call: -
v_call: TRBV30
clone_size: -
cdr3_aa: CAWSERNEQFF

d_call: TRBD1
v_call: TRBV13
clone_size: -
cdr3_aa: CASSPGGQGNTEAFF

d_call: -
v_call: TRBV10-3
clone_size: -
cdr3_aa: CAISEWQIEQPQHF

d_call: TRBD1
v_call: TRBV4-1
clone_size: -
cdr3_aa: CASSQDGTASGNTIYF

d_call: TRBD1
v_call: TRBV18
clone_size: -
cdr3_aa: CASSPLTGPGELFF

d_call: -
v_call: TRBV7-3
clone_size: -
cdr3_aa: CASSPGHGEGYTF

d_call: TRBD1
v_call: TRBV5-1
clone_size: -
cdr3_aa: CASSWTGTTEAFF